This entry lists 10 T cell receptor beta chains sequenced from one sample in a study of blood T cell repertoires in COVID-19. The table came from immunoSEQ multiplex PCR; TCRdb's copy has only in-frame clones and leaves some out. The sample comprises 150,000 to 250,000 clones, 79% of which are singletons, and about 6.5% rests with the top ten. The sequencing sample was made of peripheral blood. Receptor source: a woman in her thirties or forties with COVID-19, enrolled during active disease.

V gene TRBV4-1 combines with J gene TRBJ1-5; tentatively, D is TRBD1 (5 bases). Germline V lookup: CDR1 MGHRA, CDR2 YSYEKL. V was cut by 6 bases and J by 2 bases, with 14 bases left in between. This CDR3 is 15 amino acids long. The CDR3 region is CASRQTRVGNQPQHF. CDR3 sequence (DNA): TGCGCCAGCAGACAGACCAGGGTAGGCAATCAGCCCCAGCATTTT.

This sequence joins TRBV19 and TRBJ2-1; tentatively, D is TRBD2 (6 bases). CDR1 LNHDA and CDR2 SQIVND come from the germline V gene (reference sequence). V lost 3 bases, J lost 2 bases, and 11 bases lay in between. The CDR3 loop spans 15 amino acids. CDR3: CASSIDSGAYNEQFF. Written as DNA, the CDR3 is TGTGCCAGTAGTATCGATAGCGGTGCCTACAATGAGCAGTTCTTC.

The rearrangement links TRBV5-4 to TRBJ2-1; D ambiguous. Trimming cost V 1 base and J 7 bases, with 6 bases left between them. This CDR3 comprises 12 residues. CDR1 is SGHNT and CDR2 is YYREEE in the germline V gene (reference sequence). This CDR3 reads CASSLSFNEQFF. In DNA form, the CDR3 reads TGTGCCAGCAGCTTGTCATTTAATGAGCAGTTCTTC.

CDR3 nucleotide sequence: TGTGCCAGCAGCGGGGGACTAGCGGGAGCTAACCAGTACTTC. This sequence encodes CASSGGLAGANQYF. J is TRBJ2-5 and V is TRBV7-9; 14 positions agree with TRBD2. Germline lookup yields CDR1 SEHNR and CDR2 FQNEAQ (reference sequence). The CDR3 runs 14 residues. The V gene end was trimmed by 5 bases and the J gene end by 10 bases; junction bases not matched to a gene: 6.

This chain connects TRBV7-8 to TRBJ2-1; D gene uncertain. The CDR3 has 11 amino acids. The germline V gene has CDR1 SGHVS and CDR2 FQNEAQ. Deletions cut 5 bases from V and 6 bases from J, with 5 bases between. CDR3 protein: CASSLVNEQFF. DNA for the CDR3: TGTGCCAGCAGCCTCGTCAATGAGCAGTTCTTC.

The chain joins TRBV5-4 to TRBJ2-3; TRBD1 is a possible D gene (5 bases). The germline V and J ends were trimmed by 4 bases and 9 bases, with 21 bases remaining between them. Germline V gene sequence: CDR1 SGHNT, CDR2 YYREEE (reference sequence). CDR3 length equals 15 residues. CDR3: CASSPGGPSQGTQYF. The CDR3 DNA follows: TGTGCCAGCAGCCCGGGTGGACCGTCGCAGGGCACGCAGTATTTT.

V is TRBV14 and J is TRBJ1-6; no definite D call. Trimming removed 0 bases from V and 4 bases from J, with 4 bases in between. The CDR3 length is 14 residues. Germline-derived CDR1 and CDR2 are SGHDN and FVKESK. CDR3 loop: CASSQDNYNSPLHF. DNA for the CDR3: TGTGCCAGCAGCCAAGATAATTATAATTCACCCCTCCACTTT.

This rearrangement joins TRBV5-1 to TRBJ2-7; tentatively, D is TRBD2 (5 bases). This CDR3 spans 14 amino acids. The germline CDR1 and CDR2 sequences are SGHRS and YFSETQ. V shed 0 bases and J shed 3 bases, with 10 bases lying between them. CDR3 DNA sequence: TGCGCCAGCAGCTTGGCCGGGGAGAACTACGAGCAGTACTTC. It yields the protein CASSLAGENYEQYF.

The genes are TRBV28 and TRBJ1-5; tentative D call: TRBD1 (5 bases). V was trimmed by 6 bases and J by 5 bases, leaving 14 bases between them. Germline loops: CDR1 MDHEN, CDR2 SYDVKM. This CDR3 has 14 amino acids. CDR3 in amino acids: CASRKPRVDQPQHF. The CDR3 region has the DNA TGTGCCAGCAGGAAACCCAGGGTGGATCAGCCCCAGCATTTT.

This clone was detected once. V usage is TRBV2 and J usage is TRBJ2-5, with D unresolved. CDR3 length equals 12 residues. CDR1 is SNHLY, CDR2 FYNNEI, per germline. The V end lost 3 bases, the J end lost 7 bases, and 9 bases lay between the germline ends. The CDR3 reads CASSDLWATQYF. In nucleotides, the CDR3 is TGTGCCAGCAGTGACCTCTGGGCGACCCAGTACTTC.